Following are 9 T cell receptor beta chains from one sample sequenced in a study of technical replicates of blood from a few donors. Some clones are missing from TCRdb's copy, which holds only in-frame ones; the method was immunoSEQ multiplex PCR. Here the sample spans 55,000 to 75,000 clones, around 92% being singletons. What was sequenced was T cells isolated from PBMCs. Every receptor here comes from a human donor in good health.

This chain links TRBV28 with TRBJ1-2, with D perhaps matching TRBD1 (6 bases). The CDR3 runs to 15 residues. Germline V gene sequence: CDR1 MDHEN, CDR2 SYDVKM. With 4 bases removed from V and 1 base from J, the gap between germline ends came to 13 bases. The CDR3 loop is CASSYQTGNNYGYTF. In DNA, the CDR3 is TGTGCCAGCAGTTACCAAACAGGGAATAACTATGGCTACACCTTC.

The chain carries TRBV2 and TRBJ1-1; perhaps TRBD1 as D (6 bases). The CDR3 is 15 amino acids. V was pared by 2 bases and J by 5 bases, with 15 bases between. The germline gives CDR1 SNHLY, CDR2 FYNNEI. The CDR3 DNA reads TGTGCCAGCAGTGAAAATTACAGGGATGGTACTGAAGCTTTCTTT. Amino acids: CASSENYRDGTEAFF.

This clone was recorded only once. The V gene is TRBV4-3, the J gene TRBJ2-1; 16 bases align to TRBD2. The CDR3 totals 20 residues. CDR1 LGHNA and CDR2 YSLEER come from the germline V gene. With V trimmed by 0 bases and J by 1 base, 6 bases remained unmatched. Here the CDR3 reads CASSQDIGTSGRVSYNEQFF. CDR3 sequence (DNA): TGCGCCAGCAGCCAAGATATAGGGACTAGCGGGAGGGTTTCCTACAATGAGCAGTTCTTC.

The chain couples TRBV6-5 to TRBJ1-1, with 8 nucleotides matching TRBD1. CDR3 length equals 15 residues. CDR1 is MNHEY, CDR2 SVGAGI, per germline. V gave up 2 bases and J gave up 3 bases; unmatched junction bases: 5. Here the CDR3 DNA reads TGTGCCAGCAGTTACCGACAGGGGAGAGACACTGAAGCTTTCTTT. This sequence encodes CASSYRQGRDTEAFF.

The chain combines TRBV25-1 with TRBJ1-1; D gene ambiguous. The CDR3 has 15 amino acids. Per the germline V gene, CDR1 is MGHDK and CDR2 is SYGVNS. V gave up 3 bases and J gave up 1 base, with 12 bases separating them. In DNA, the CDR3 is TGTGCCAGCAGTGACCCCTCGCGGGGGAACACTGAAGCTTTCTTT. It is translated as CASSDPSRGNTEAFF.

The chain recombines TRBV5-4 with TRBJ1-1, with D possibly being TRBD1 (6 bases). This CDR3 contains 16 residues. Trimming removed 2 bases from V and 0 bases from J, with 14 bases in between. Germline loops: CDR1 SGHNT, CDR2 YYREEE (reference sequence). The CDR3 protein is CASSLGQGHMNTEAFF. CDR3 bases: TGTGCCAGCAGCTTAGGGCAGGGACACATGAACACTGAAGCTTTCTTT.

This sequence joins TRBV27 and TRBJ1-2; 8 bases are shared with TRBD1. The CDR3 totals 14 residues. Per germline, CDR1 MNHEY and CDR2 SMNVEV (reference sequence). J was trimmed by 1 base and V by 7 bases; bases with no gene match: 5. The CDR3 protein is CASTFTGGNYGYTF. DNA of the CDR3: TGTGCCAGCACCTTTACAGGGGGTAACTATGGCTACACCTTC.

The V gene is TRBV18, the J gene TRBJ1-4, with 7 nucleotides matching TRBD1. V lost 3 bases to trimming and J lost 3 bases; unmatched junction nucleotides: 10. Looked up from germline, CDR1 is KGHSH and CDR2 is LQKENI. The CDR3 runs 17 residues. The CDR3 protein is CASSPYLSQGANEKLFF. As DNA, the CDR3 is TGTGCCAGCTCACCTTACTTATCGCAGGGGGCTAATGAAAAACTGTTTTTT.

The J gene is TRBJ1-3, the V gene TRBV18; D call uncertain. Germline-derived CDR1 and CDR2 are KGHSH and LQKENI. V lost 0 bases, J lost 0 bases, and 6 bases lay in between. The CDR3 is 15 residues long. Here the CDR3 DNA reads TGTGCCAGCTCACCACCTGTGAGCTCTGGAAACACCATATATTTT. It codes for CASSPPVSSGNTIYF.